This record concerns one T cell receptor (beta chain) sequence. Its specificity is not known. Trimming removed 5 bases at V and 9 bases at J, with 10 bases between. CDR1 is DFQATT and CDR2 is SNEGSKA in the germline V gene (reference sequence). The CDR3 runs to 11 residues. The data stem from a study of shared clonotypes between healthy human individuals. Broader study findings: Shared clonotypes: 4.5% to 6% naive CD4, 3% to 3.5% naive CD8, less than 2.5% memory CD4, 0.4% to 0.5% memory CD8. Read depth was anticipated to influence clonotype sharing among donors.

An even split of each subset's genomic DNA across several immunoSEQ plates was performed. Original handling: Filtering of immunoSEQ junctional sequences could not match full-length read filtering. Method: immunoSEQ multiplex PCR; TCRdb's copy keeps in-frame clones and lacks some. That table is the source of V, J and clone size, and D and trimming were worked out from the DNA. Here the sample spans 2 million to 2.5 million clones, approximately 95% being singletons. J is TRBJ1-4 and V is TRBV20-1, with D perhaps TRBD1 (6 bases). Sequencing was carried out using naive CD4+ T cells from PBMCs. Subset of the sample: CD45RA+ positively selected. This receptor was obtained from a man aged 18 to 29 in good health. Some clones in this sample may be carry-over from other donors' samples. For the CDR3, the DNA is TGCAGTGCTGGGGACACTCAAAAACTGTTTTTT. The encoded protein is CSAGDTQKLFF.